This TCR beta chain was retrieved from a study of cytomegalovirus exposure and HLA in healthy donors. On the study more broadly: In terms of ancestry, the Caucasian-associated cluster contained about 81% of the roughly 400 genotyped donors.

CDR1 is MNHNY, CDR2 SVGAGI, per germline (reference sequence). The length of the CDR3 is 14 residues. Trimming removed 0 bases from V and 6 bases from J, with 11 bases in between. About this clone itself: Antigen unknown.

Both 60 Vbeta primers and 13 Jbeta primers went into the PCR. Only in-frame clones appear in the TCRdb table, and some are missing; sequencing was by immunoSEQ multiplex PCR. This sample yields about 77,000 clones, of which around 78% are seen a single time; approximately 3.4% belongs to the top ten. Study-wide results and caveats: The authors considered a cluster of highly shared sequence variants likely to be a sequencing artifact. Accurate predictions that matched the HLA-A and HLA-B alleles of most subjects were reportedly made from TCR beta sequences. The study recorded 150 to 200 TCR beta chains that were cytomegalovirus-associated.

The sequencing input was PBMCs. This clonotype was obtained from a man between 35 and 55 years old in good health and CMV-seronegative. The chain joins TRBV6-6 to TRBJ1-1; D gene unclear. The CDR3: CASSYSSARAEAFF. The CDR3 nucleotides read TGTGCCAGCAGTTACTCGTCAGCTCGGGCTGAAGCTTTCTTT.